This note documents a single T cell receptor beta chain sequence. The antigen remains unidentified. The data derive from a study of T cells in localized non-small cell lung cancer. Study-level results: Detection in adjacent lung was observed for a median roughly 62 of the top 100 tumor clones.

Profiled with immunoSEQ multiplex PCR; TCRdb holds only in-frame clones, not every one. The sample includes about 40,000 clones, around nine tenths seen only once; the top ten take about 10%. From germline, CDR1 is MGHDK and CDR2 SYGVNS. J gave up 8 bases and V 8 bases, and 12 bases lay outside the gene matches. The CDR3 spans 14 residues. V and J are TRBV25-1 and TRBJ1-2; TRBD1 agrees at 9 bases. Sample: PBMCs, taken before any cancer treatment. The clonotype comes from a woman aged 35 to 69 with stage II lung adenocarcinoma. CDR3 in DNA: TGTGCCAGCCTCGCCGCGGGACAGGGAACCGGCTACACCTTC. This translates into CASLAAGQGTGYTF.